These 25 T cell receptor beta chains share one sample of origin, sequenced in a study of identical twins. TCRdb called the 5' RACE reads again in MiXCR, with one record for every CDR3 protein. The table includes approximately 590,000 distinct CDR3 sequences, approximately 9.6% detected once. These records were also assigned to another study, of yellow fever vaccine responses in identical twins.

The material sequenced was PBMCs. Receptor source: a woman aged 18-35 years in good health.

The sample holds many counts of this clonotype. DNA for the CDR3: TGCAGCGCAAAGCCGACAGGGAGCAATGAGCAGTTCTTC. It is translated as CSAKPTGSNEQFF. The chain employs TRBV29-1 and TRBJ2-1; TRBD1 agrees at 7 bases. CDR1 and CDR2 from the germline V gene are SQVTM and ANQGSEA. This CDR3 has 13 amino acids. V dropped 7 bases and J dropped 6; count of bases not matched to a gene: 9.

The V call is TRBV4-3, the J call TRBJ2-7; no firm D call. The CDR3 spans 15 residues. The V gene lost 1 base and the J gene lost 1 base, with 11 bases spanning the gap. The germline V gene has CDR1 LGHNA and CDR2 YSLEER. CDR3 loop: CASSQAPPLSYEQYF. The CDR3 coding sequence is TGCGCCAGCAGCCAAGCTCCCCCTCTTTCCTACGAGCAGTACTTC.

This clonotype was counted ten times or more. The chain employs TRBV7-9 and TRBJ2-5; D may be TRBD2 (5 bases). CDR1 is SEHNR, CDR2 FQNEAQ, per germline (reference sequence). Trimming removed 0 bases from V and 3 bases from J, with 17 bases in between. This CDR3 has 17 amino acids. The CDR3 loop reads CASSLAGREAIEETQYF. Written as DNA, the CDR3 is TGTGCCAGCAGCTTAGCCGGACGGGAAGCGATCGAAGAGACCCAGTACTTC.

This clonotype turned up a few times. The rearrangement links TRBV4-1 to TRBJ2-1, with D perhaps TRBD2 (6 bases). The CDR3 runs 17 residues. CDR1 MGHRA and CDR2 YSYEKL come from the germline V gene. With 0 bases removed from V and 7 bases from J, the gap between germline ends came to 19 bases. Here the CDR3 reads CASSQDPTGVGENEQFF. CDR3 sequence (DNA): TGCGCCAGCAGCCAAGATCCAACGGGGGTGGGTGAAAATGAGCAGTTCTTC.

In its sample, this clonotype was seen many times. This chain links TRBV7-2 with TRBJ2-3; D might be TRBD2 (7 bases). This CDR3 has 16 residues. The V end was cut by 5 bases, the J end by 4 bases, with 19 bases between. The germline V gene has CDR1 SGHTA and CDR2 FQGNSA. CDR3 sequence (DNA): TGTGCCAGCAGCCCTACTCCGGGGGGCGGATCAGATACGCAGTATTTT. This gives the protein CASSPTPGGGSDTQYF.

Remarks on this clonotype: A much bigger clone sits one base away, suggesting this may be a read error. The CDR3 nucleotides read TGTGCCAGCAGTCACAATGAGCAGTTCTTC. It is translated as CASSHNEQFF. The chain joins TRBV12-3 or TRBV12-4 to TRBJ2-1; D remains ambiguous. This CDR3 comprises 10 residues. Trimming cost V 5 bases and J 5 bases, with 1 base left between them.

J is TRBJ2-7 and V is TRBV18, with D perhaps matching TRBD2 (6 bases). Germline V gene lookup returns CDR1 KGHSH and CDR2 LQKENI. CDR3 length: 16 residues. Trimming stripped 2 bases from V and 4 bases from J, with 18 bases between. CDR3 coding DNA: TGTGCCAGCTCACCAAGGGCCGGGGGTAGCAGTTACGAGCAGTACTTC. This sequence encodes CASSPRAGGSSYEQYF.

This clonotype has ten or more counts. CDR3 residues: CASSLTGAWSTEAFF. As DNA, the CDR3 is TGTGCCAGCAGCCTAACAGGGGCGTGGAGCACTGAAGCTTTCTTT. This rearrangement joins TRBV3-1 to TRBJ1-1, with 7 bases identical to TRBD1. V shed 4 bases and J 4 bases; nucleotides not matched to a gene: 9. The CDR3 loop spans 15 amino acids. CDR1 and CDR2 from the germline V gene are LGHDT and YNNKEL (reference sequence).

This clonotype came up a few times. The chain combines TRBV4-2 with TRBJ2-3; D is possibly TRBD2 (7 bases). The CDR3 is 14 residues long. Between the trimmed V and J ends, which lost 4 bases and 5 bases, there was a span of 13 bases. Germline loops: CDR1 LGHNA, CDR2 YNFKEQ. The CDR3 protein is CASSLGGPGDTQYF. For the CDR3, the DNA is TGTGCCAGCAGCCTGGGGGGGCCGGGAGATACGCAGTATTTT.

This clonotype has ten or more counts. The rearrangement joins TRBV5-5 to TRBJ2-3; D may be TRBD2 (6 bases). The CDR3 length is 16 residues. Trimming stripped 4 bases from V and 1 base from J, with 16 bases between. Germline V gives CDR1 SGHKS, CDR2 YYEKEE (reference sequence). The chain's CDR3 is CASSLTSILGTDTQYF. In DNA, the CDR3 is TGTGCCAGCAGCCTAACTAGCATCCTCGGCACAGATACGCAGTATTTT.

This clonotype was observed a few times. The V and J genes are TRBV29-1 and TRBJ2-7; 10 bases line up with TRBD2. Germline V CDR1 and CDR2: SQVTM, ANQGSEA. The V and J ends lost 3 bases and 4 bases, in that order; junction bases with no gene match: 12. This CDR3 contains 16 residues. CDR3 sequence reads: CSVESASGRALYEQYF. The CDR3, as DNA: TGCAGCGTTGAGTCAGCTAGCGGGAGAGCGTTATACGAGCAGTACTTC.

The chain links TRBV6-2 or TRBV6-3 to TRBJ2-6; D gene uncertain. V lost 2 bases and J 0 bases, leaving 8 bases between the germline ends. The CDR3 contains 16 residues. Germline V CDR1 and CDR2: MNHEY, SVGEGT. CDR3 sequence reads: CASSYPSLSGANVLTF. In DNA, the CDR3 is TGTGCCAGCAGTTACCCATCCCTCTCTGGGGCCAACGTCCTGACTTTC.

This clonotype was picked up many times. The V call is TRBV9, the J call TRBJ1-5, with a weak D call TRBD1 (6 bases). The CDR3 is 15 residues long. Germline values: CDR1 SGDLS, CDR2 YYNGEE. Trimming cost V 0 bases and J 7 bases, with 14 bases left between them. CDR3 DNA: TGTGCCAGCAGCGTAGGAGGGGGTATCAACCAGCCCCAGCATTTT. It specifies CASSVGGGINQPQHF.

This clonotype was seen ten or more times. This chain joins TRBV4-2 and TRBJ2-3; D unclear. Trimming removed 5 bases at V and 0 bases at J, with 33 bases between. CDR1 LGHNA and CDR2 YNFKEQ come from the germline V gene. The CDR3 contains 22 residues. The CDR3 reads CASSSDLGWYERPGTSTDTQYF. DNA of the CDR3: TGTGCCAGCAGCTCCGATCTTGGCTGGTATGAGAGGCCAGGAACTAGCACAGATACGCAGTATTTT.

A few counts support this clonotype. As DNA, the CDR3 is TGTGCCAGCAGTTTCCTGAGGTGGGGGACCGGGAACACTGAAGCTTTCTTT. This codes for CASSFLRWGTGNTEAFF. V and J are TRBV12-3 or TRBV12-4 and TRBJ1-1; possibly TRBD1 for D (5 bases). The CDR3 extends over 17 amino acids. V was cut by 3 bases and J by 1 base, with 18 bases left in between.

Only a few counts were recorded for this clonotype. J is TRBJ2-2 and V is TRBV2; TRBD2 matches 10 bases. The germline CDR1 and CDR2 sequences are SNHLY and FYNNEI. This CDR3 region has 15 residues. V gave up 11 bases and J gave up 2 bases; unmatched junction bases: 8. The CDR3 nucleotides are TGTGCCGTACCCGGGACTAGCGTTAACACCGGGGAGCTGTTTTTT. It translates to CAVPGTSVNTGELFF.

The chain combines TRBV9 with TRBJ2-2, with D perhaps TRBD1 or TRBD2 (6 bases each). The CDR3 is 14 residues long. V dropped 7 bases and J dropped 5 bases, with 15 bases sitting between them. CDR1 is SGDLS, CDR2 YYNGEE, per germline. The CDR3 nucleotides read TGTGCCAGCGGGACGGGGGCGGGGACCGGGGAGCTGTTTTTT. Its protein is CASGTGAGTGELFF.

The chain is built from TRBV7-9 and TRBJ2-1; tentatively, D is TRBD1 (5 bases). CDR3 length: 17 amino acids. The germline V gene has CDR1 SEHNR and CDR2 FQNEAQ (reference sequence). Trimming left V 4 bases short and J 9 bases short, with 25 bases between. The CDR3 DNA follows: TGTGCCAGCAGCTCTATCCGCGACAGCCTAAGTTTGGGTGAGCAGTTCTTC. Its translation: CASSSIRDSLSLGEQFF. The variable domain in full, completed from reference TRBV7-9 and TRBJ2-1, reads DTGVSQNPRHKITKRGQNVTFRCDPISEHNRLYWYRQTLGQGPEFLTYFQNEAQLEKSRLLSDRFSAERPKGSFSTLEIQRTEQGDSAMYLCASSSIRDSLSLGEQFFGPGTRLTVL.

The rearrangement uses TRBV24-1 and TRBJ2-7; TRBD1 agrees at 7 bases. V trimming: 2 bases; J trimming: 3 bases; junction bases outside the gene matches: 6. This CDR3 contains 15 residues. Germline V lookup: CDR1 KGHDR, CDR2 SFDVKD. The CDR3 is CATSDSRDRDYEQYF. The CDR3 DNA reads TGTGCCACCAGTGATTCCCGGGACAGAGACTACGAGCAGTACTTC.

This clonotype occurred many times. The rearrangement links TRBV5-5 to TRBJ2-3, with D maybe TRBD2 (6 bases). From germline, CDR1 is SGHKS and CDR2 YYEKEE (reference sequence). Trimming took off 0 bases at V and 3 bases at J, with 11 bases between the two ends. The CDR3 runs to 15 residues. Here the CDR3 DNA reads TGTGCCAGCAGCTTGGCGGGGGTTCATACAGATACGCAGTATTTT. It is translated as CASSLAGVHTDTQYF.

This clonotype turned up a few times. The chain joins TRBV28 to TRBJ2-1; a weak D match, TRBD2 (6 bases). V was clipped by 3 bases and J by 10 bases, with 19 bases between them. The CDR3 covers 15 residues. Per the germline V gene, CDR1 is MDHEN and CDR2 is SYDVKM. The CDR3 is CASSFPLQGGIEQFF. CDR3 sequence (DNA): TGTGCCAGCAGTTTTCCTCTTCAGGGAGGCATCGAGCAGTTCTTC. The full variable domain, completed using reference TRBV28 and TRBJ2-1, is DVKVTQSSRYLVKRTGEKVFLECVQDMDHENMFWYRQDPGLGLRLIYFSYDVKMKEKGDIPEGYSVSREKKERFSLILESASTNQTSMYLCASSFPLQGGIEQFFGPGTRLTVL.

This clonotype was seen many times. The rearrangement joins TRBV2 to TRBJ2-3; 9 positions agree with TRBD1. Germline-derived CDR1 and CDR2 are SNHLY and FYNNEI. The V gene end was trimmed by 4 bases and the J gene end by 9 bases; junction bases not matched to a gene: 11. This CDR3 is 15 amino acids long. The CDR3 DNA reads TGTGCCAGCAGTGCACAGGGGGCGTCAAGCGTCACGCAGTATTTT. This gives the protein CASSAQGASSVTQYF.

This clonotype came up a few times. The chain couples TRBV5-5 to TRBJ1-1; D is possibly TRBD1 (5 bases). V dropped 4 bases and J dropped 3 bases, with 16 bases sitting between them. Germline-derived CDR1 and CDR2 are SGHKS and YYEKEE (reference sequence). The CDR3 runs 15 residues. CDR3 DNA: TGTGCCAGCAGCCCAGGGCCCTCTTCGGACACTGAAGCTTTCTTT. Its translation: CASSPGPSSDTEAFF.

The V and J genes are TRBV29-1 and TRBJ1-4; the D gene is possibly TRBD1 (5 bases). Trimming stripped 8 bases from V and 3 bases from J, with 16 bases between. Germline CDR1 reads SQVTM; CDR2 reads ANQGSEA. The CDR3 has 14 amino acids. The DNA for the CDR3 is TGCAGCTTCGCACCGGGACCCCCTAATGAAAAACTGTTTTTT. It encodes CSFAPGPPNEKLFF.

This clonotype was detected only a few times. V is TRBV10-3 and J is TRBJ2-7; the D gene could be TRBD1 or TRBD2 (5 bases each). CDR3 size: 13 residues. Germline lookup yields CDR1 ENHRY and CDR2 SYGVKD. Trimming stripped 10 bases from V and 1 base from J, with 14 bases between. CDR3 protein: CATTGTESYEQYF. The DNA of the CDR3 is TGTGCCACCACGGGGACCGAGTCCTACGAGCAGTACTTC.